This T cell receptor (beta chain) was profiled in a study of cytomegalovirus exposure and HLA in healthy donors. Trimming removed 7 bases from V and 4 bases from J; junction bases left unmatched: 8. The CDR3 has 15 amino acids. CDR1 is SGHVS and CDR2 is FQNEAQ in the germline V gene. This clone turned up a few times. What it binds is not known. Overall study findings and caveats: Analyses of presence/absence relied on an assumption of roughly uniform sequencing depth across donors. An analysis that was carried out later associated some 17,000 TCR beta sequences with HLA alleles at 0.05 false discovery rate.

Use of 60 Vbeta and 13 Jbeta primers characterized the PCR. Profiled with immunoSEQ multiplex PCR; TCRdb holds only in-frame clones, not every one. The sample yields over 200,000 clones, approximately 90% seen once. The rearrangement joins TRBV7-8 to TRBJ1-5; 9 nucleotides match TRBD1. This sequence originates from a woman younger than 35 in good health and CMV-seronegative. Input material: PBMCs. CDR3 sequence: CASIQRQGGNQPQHF. The CDR3 region has the DNA TGTGCCAGCATCCAAAGACAGGGGGGGAATCAGCCCCAGCATTTT.